The rows below give T cell receptor beta chains drawn from one sample of a study of cytomegalovirus exposure and HLA in healthy donors. Measured with immunoSEQ multiplex PCR; TCRdb has only the in-frame clones, and not every one. Here the sample spans about 140,000 clones, under 90% being singletons. The specimen sequenced was PBMCs. Receptors originate from a man aged 40-49 years in good health and CMV-seronegative. CDR3s include the opening cysteine and the closing phenylalanine or tryptophan. D genes are given only for firm matches. Part of the rows lack a size; the others show once, few, many or a class for expanded clones.

d_gene	abundance	v_gene	j_gene	CDR3aa	CDR3nt
TRBD2	NA	TRBV4-1	TRBJ2-5	CASSQVLAGGETQYF	TGCGCCAGCAGCCAAGTCCTAGCGGGGGGGGAGACCCAGTACTTC
NA	NA	TRBV5-1	TRBJ1-6	CASSPEPRGRSPLHF	TGCGCCAGCAGCCCGGAGCCAAGGGGTCGGTCACCCCTCCACTTT
NA	NA	TRBV5-8	TRBJ1-4	CASSARRTGANEKLFF	TGTGCCAGCAGCGCTCGCCGAACCGGGGCTAATGAAAAACTGTTTTTT
TRBD1	NA	TRBV29-1	TRBJ2-3	CSVRTGSTDTQYF	TGCAGCGTACGGACAGGGAGTACAGATACGCAGTATTTT
NA	few	TRBV4-3	TRBJ2-7	CASSQETGHYEQYF	TGCGCCAGCAGCCAAGAAACAGGGCACTACGAGCAGTACTTC
TRBD1	once	TRBV28	TRBJ2-3	CASSSTGASTDTQYF	TGTGCCAGCAGTTCCACAGGGGCTAGCACAGATACGCAGTATTTT
NA	NA	TRBV7-2	TRBJ2-2	CASTPRSDGELFF	TGTGCCAGCACCCCCAGGTCTGACGGGGAGCTGTTTTTT
TRBD2	NA	TRBV9	TRBJ2-2	CASSVSGGNTGELFF	TGTGCCAGCAGCGTAAGCGGGGGGAACACCGGGGAGCTGTTTTTT
NA	few	TRBV7-9	TRBJ2-3	CASSPAGGTVADTQYF	TGTGCCAGCAGCCCTGCTGGGGGGACTGTCGCAGATACGCAGTATTTT
TRBD1	once	TRBV12-5	TRBJ2-7	CASGGQGGEQYF	TGTGCTAGTGGTGGACAGGGAGGCGAGCAGTACTTC
NA	NA	TRBV2	TRBJ2-2	CASSGVAGELFF	TGTGCCAGCTCAGGGGTCGCCGGGGAGCTGTTTTTT
TRBD1	NA	TRBV4-1	TRBJ1-3	CASSQGQVSAGNTIYF	TGCGCCAGCAGCCAGGGACAGGTGTCCGCTGGAAACACCATATATTTT
TRBD1	once	TRBV28	TRBJ1-3	CAGHTGGAGNTIYF	TGTGCCGGGCACACAGGGGGAGCTGGAAACACCATATATTTT
TRBD1	few	TRBV10-2	TRBJ1-3	CASSPGTGVGNTIYF	TGCGCCAGCAGCCCCGGGACAGGGGTCGGAAACACCATATATTTT
TRBD2	NA	TRBV5-1	TRBJ2-3	CASSREGTDTQYF	TGCGCCAGCAGCAGGGAGGGAACAGATACGCAGTATTTT
NA	NA	TRBV11-1	TRBJ1-1	CASSFTGMNTEAFF	TGTGCCAGCAGCTTTACAGGGATGAACACTGAAGCTTTCTTT
TRBD1	NA	TRBV5-4	TRBJ1-1	CASSLKQGAVTEAFF	TGTGCCAGCAGCTTAAAACAGGGGGCGGTCACTGAAGCTTTCTTT
TRBD1	NA	TRBV4-3	TRBJ2-3	CASSQDRDRGATDTQYF	TGCGCCAGCAGCCAAGATCGGGACAGGGGAGCGACAGATACGCAGTATTTT
TRBD1	NA	TRBV28	TRBJ1-5	CASRQTGEGEPQHF	TGTGCCAGCCGTCAGACAGGGGAGGGGGAGCCCCAGCATTTT
NA	NA	TRBV30	TRBJ1-6	CAWSVGPNNSPLHF	TGTGCCTGGAGTGTGGGCCCTAATAATTCACCCCTCCACTTT
NA	NA	TRBV19	TRBJ1-6	CASATMTGVNNSPLHF	TGTGCCAGCGCGACTATGACAGGCGTTAATAATTCACCCCTCCACTTT
NA	NA	TRBV6-6	TRBJ2-1	CASSYSRGYEQFF	TGTGCCAGCAGTTACTCGAGAGGTTATGAGCAGTTCTTC
NA	NA	TRBV28	TRBJ2-2	CASSLQAIRVGELFF	TGTGCCAGCAGTTTGCAGGCGATAAGAGTCGGGGAGCTGTTTTTT
NA	NA	TRBV6-5	TRBJ2-3	CASRTTSYTDTQYF	TGTGCCAGCAGAACGACAAGTTACACAGATACGCAGTATTTT
TRBD2	NA	TRBV5-4	TRBJ2-1	CASSFPKRGPRYEQFF	TGTGCCAGCAGCTTTCCTAAGCGGGGGCCCCGCTATGAGCAGTTCTTC
NA	NA	TRBV6-4	TRBJ1-5	CASSEQYNQPQHF	TGTGCCAGCAGTGAGCAGTACAATCAGCCCCAGCATTTT
TRBD2	once	TRBV25-1	TRBJ2-3	CASSGRDSGITDTQYF	TGTGCCAGCAGTGGTCGAGATAGCGGGATCACAGATACGCAGTATTTT
NA	NA	TRBV28	TRBJ1-1	CAARGALGGGTEAFF	TGTGCGGCTCGGGGGGCGCTTGGGGGTGGAACTGAAGCTTTCTTT